Shown below are 3 T cell receptor beta chains from a single sample sequenced in a study of graft-versus-host responses after intestinal transplantation. What these receptors recognize is not known. Only in-frame clones appear in the TCRdb table, and some are missing; sequencing was by immunoSEQ multiplex PCR. The sample has 85,000 to 100,000 clones, 85% to 95% seen once. The source was unstimulated CD8+ T cells sorted from spleen or lymph node cells, collected before transplant. The receptor source for this set is a human donor who was the organ donor for an intestinal transplant.

The chain recombines TRBV6-5 with TRBJ2-7, with a weak D call TRBD2 (7 bases). The germline gives CDR1 MNHEY, CDR2 SVGAGI. V was cut by 4 bases and J by 4 bases, with 17 bases left in between. The CDR3 length is 15 residues. CDR3 amino acids: CASSFWGGQGYEQYF. The DNA of the CDR3 is TGTGCCAGCAGTTTTTGGGGGGGCCAGGGGTACGAGCAGTACTTC.

This clone appeared once. This rearrangement joins TRBV5-6 to TRBJ2-3; D possibly corresponds to TRBD2 (6 bases). Per germline, CDR1 SGHDT and CDR2 YYEEEE. V gave up 1 base and J gave up 2 bases, with 11 bases separating them. CDR3 size: 15 residues. The CDR3: CASSLYRDSTDTQYF. DNA for the CDR3: TGTGCCAGCAGCTTGTATCGGGACTCCACAGATACGCAGTATTTT.

This chain joins TRBV10-1 and TRBJ2-3; D not resolved. The CDR3 totals 13 residues. CDR1 and CDR2 (germline): WNHNN, SYGVQD (reference sequence). The V and J ends lost 3 bases and 6 bases respectively, with 10 bases between them. The CDR3 sequence is CASSDLDADTQYF. CDR3 nucleotide sequence: TGCGCCAGCAGTGATCTCGATGCGGATACGCAGTATTTT.